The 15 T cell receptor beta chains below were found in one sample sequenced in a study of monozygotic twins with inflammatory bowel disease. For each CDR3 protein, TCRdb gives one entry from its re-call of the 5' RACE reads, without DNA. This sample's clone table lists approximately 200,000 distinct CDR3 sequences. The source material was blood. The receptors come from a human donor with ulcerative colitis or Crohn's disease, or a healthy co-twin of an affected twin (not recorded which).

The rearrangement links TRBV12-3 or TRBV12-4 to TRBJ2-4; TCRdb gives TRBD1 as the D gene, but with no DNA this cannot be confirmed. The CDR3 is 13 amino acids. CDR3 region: CASSLTGADIQYF.

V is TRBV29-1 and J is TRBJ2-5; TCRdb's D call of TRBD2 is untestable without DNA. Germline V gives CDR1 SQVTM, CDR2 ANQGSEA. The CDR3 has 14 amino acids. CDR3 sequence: CSVVPQRGQETQYF.

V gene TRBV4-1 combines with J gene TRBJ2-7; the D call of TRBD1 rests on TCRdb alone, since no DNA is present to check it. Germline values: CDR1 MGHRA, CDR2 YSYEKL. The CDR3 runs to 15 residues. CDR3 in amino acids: CASSHGRGLSYEQYF.

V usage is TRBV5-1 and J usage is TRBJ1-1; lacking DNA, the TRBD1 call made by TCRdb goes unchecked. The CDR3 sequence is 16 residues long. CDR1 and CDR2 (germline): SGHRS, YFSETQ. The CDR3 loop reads CASSLDRGVVRTEAFF.

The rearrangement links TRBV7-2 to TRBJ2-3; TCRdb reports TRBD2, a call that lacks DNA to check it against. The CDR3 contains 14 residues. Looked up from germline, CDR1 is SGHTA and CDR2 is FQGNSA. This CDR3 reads CASILGGAADTQYF.

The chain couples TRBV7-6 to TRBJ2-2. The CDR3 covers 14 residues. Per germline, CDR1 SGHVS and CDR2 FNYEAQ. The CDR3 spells CASSDGPNTGELFF. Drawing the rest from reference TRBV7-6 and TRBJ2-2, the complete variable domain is GAGVSQSPRYKVTKRGQDVALRCDPISGHVSLYWYRQALGQGPEFLTYFNYEAQQDKSGLPNDRFSAERPEGSISTLTIQRTEQRDSAMYRCASSDGPNTGELFFGEGSRLTVL.

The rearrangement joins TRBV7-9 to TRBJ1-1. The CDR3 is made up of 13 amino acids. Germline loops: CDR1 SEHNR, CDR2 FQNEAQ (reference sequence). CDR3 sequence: CASSPLDGAEAFF.

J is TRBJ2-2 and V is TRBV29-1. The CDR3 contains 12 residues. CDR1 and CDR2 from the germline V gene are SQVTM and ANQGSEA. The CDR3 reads CRVEVYSGELFF.

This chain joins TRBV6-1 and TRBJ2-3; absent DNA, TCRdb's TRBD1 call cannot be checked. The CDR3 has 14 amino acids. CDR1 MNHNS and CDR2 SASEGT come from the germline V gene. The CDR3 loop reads CASSDGGRTDTQYF.

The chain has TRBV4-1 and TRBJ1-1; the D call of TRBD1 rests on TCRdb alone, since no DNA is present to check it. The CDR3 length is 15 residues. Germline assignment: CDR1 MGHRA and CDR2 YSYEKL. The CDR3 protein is CASSSRGTVGTEAFF.

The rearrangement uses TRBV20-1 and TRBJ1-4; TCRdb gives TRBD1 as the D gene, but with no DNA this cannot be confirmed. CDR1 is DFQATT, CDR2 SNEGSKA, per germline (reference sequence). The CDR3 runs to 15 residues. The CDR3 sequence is CSARDQGTGREKLFF.

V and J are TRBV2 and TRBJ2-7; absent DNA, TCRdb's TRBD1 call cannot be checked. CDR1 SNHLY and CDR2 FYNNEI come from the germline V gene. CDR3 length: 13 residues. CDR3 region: CASSVGGQHEQYF.

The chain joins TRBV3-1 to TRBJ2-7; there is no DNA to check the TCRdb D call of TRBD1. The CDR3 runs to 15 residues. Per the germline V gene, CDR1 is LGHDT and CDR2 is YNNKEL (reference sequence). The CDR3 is CASSPQGTGDYEQYF.

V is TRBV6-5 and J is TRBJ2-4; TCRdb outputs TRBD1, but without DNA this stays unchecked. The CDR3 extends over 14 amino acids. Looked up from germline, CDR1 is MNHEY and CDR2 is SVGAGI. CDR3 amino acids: CASSYGRGRNIQYF.

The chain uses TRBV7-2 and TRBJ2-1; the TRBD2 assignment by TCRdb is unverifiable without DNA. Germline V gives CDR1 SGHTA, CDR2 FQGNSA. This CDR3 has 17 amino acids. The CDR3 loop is CASSLLSGGVAYNEQFF.